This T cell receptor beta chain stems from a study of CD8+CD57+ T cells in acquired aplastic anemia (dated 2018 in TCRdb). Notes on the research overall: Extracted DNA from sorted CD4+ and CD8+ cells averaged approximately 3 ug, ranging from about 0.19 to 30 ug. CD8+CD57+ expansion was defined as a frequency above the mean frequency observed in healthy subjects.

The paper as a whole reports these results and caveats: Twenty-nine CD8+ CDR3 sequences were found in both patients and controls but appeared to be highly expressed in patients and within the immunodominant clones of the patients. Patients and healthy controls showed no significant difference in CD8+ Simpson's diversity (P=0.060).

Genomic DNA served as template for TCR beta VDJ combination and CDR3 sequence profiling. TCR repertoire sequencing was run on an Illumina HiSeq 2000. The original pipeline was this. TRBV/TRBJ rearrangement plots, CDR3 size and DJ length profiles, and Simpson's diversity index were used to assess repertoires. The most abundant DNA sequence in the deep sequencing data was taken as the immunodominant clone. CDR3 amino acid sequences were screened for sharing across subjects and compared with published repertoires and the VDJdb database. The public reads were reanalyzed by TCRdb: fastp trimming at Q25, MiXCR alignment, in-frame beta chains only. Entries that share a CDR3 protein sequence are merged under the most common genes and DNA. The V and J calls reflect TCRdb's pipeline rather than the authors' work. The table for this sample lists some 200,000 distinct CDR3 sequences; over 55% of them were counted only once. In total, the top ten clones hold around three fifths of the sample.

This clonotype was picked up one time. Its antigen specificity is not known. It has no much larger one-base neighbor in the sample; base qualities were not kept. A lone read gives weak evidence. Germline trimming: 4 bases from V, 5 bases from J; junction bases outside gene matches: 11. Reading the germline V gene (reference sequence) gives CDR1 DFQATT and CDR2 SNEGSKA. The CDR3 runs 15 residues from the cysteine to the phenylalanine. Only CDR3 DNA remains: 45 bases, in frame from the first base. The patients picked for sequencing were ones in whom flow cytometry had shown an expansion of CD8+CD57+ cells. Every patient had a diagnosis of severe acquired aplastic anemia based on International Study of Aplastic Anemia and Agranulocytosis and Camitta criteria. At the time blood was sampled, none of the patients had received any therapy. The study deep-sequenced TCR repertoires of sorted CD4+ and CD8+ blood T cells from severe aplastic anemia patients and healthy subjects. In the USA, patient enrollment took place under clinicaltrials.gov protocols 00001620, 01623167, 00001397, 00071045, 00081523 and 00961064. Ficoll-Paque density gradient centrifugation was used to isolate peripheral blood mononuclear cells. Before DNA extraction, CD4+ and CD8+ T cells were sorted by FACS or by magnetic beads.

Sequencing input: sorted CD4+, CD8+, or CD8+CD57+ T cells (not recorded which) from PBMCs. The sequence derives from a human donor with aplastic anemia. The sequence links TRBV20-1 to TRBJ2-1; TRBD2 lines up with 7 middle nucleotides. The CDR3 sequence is CSANHWEGGNNEQFF. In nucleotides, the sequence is TGCAGTGCTAACCATTGGGAGGGCGGAAACAATGAGCAGTTCTTC.